This TCR beta chain was found in a study of blood T cell repertoires in COVID-19 (dated by TCRdb to 2018 to 2021). About the study as a whole: Collaborator samples came from the United States, Italy and Spain and covered acute and convalescent phases of COVID-19. The samples were drawn from two sources: the first 160 participants of the ongoing ImmuneRACE study, and 1,200 or so subjects contributed by 6 global collaborators. HLA class I and class II types, where available, came from metadata supplied by the sample provider rather than from assay-based typing. The prospective study material was composed of cDNA or gDNA derived from T cells, B-cell-depleted T cells, or PBMCs. Deeply sampled blood TCRbeta repertoires from subjects exposed to, actively infected with, or recovered from COVID-19 were included in the dataset. The sample metadata nearly always contained a de-identified subject ID, COVID-19 status, age in years and sex. The repertoires were made available in a free public database intended to serve as a resource for research on the immune response to SARS-CoV-2. Broader findings and caveats from the paper: How much clinical and demographic metadata was included differed by source and by participant, and the metadata was provided uncurated.

Looking up the germline V gene yields CDR1 SGDLS and CDR2 YYNGEE. Reading from cysteine to phenylalanine, the CDR3 counts 14 amino acids. Only the CDR3 region is kept as DNA, spanning 42 bases read in frame from base 1. The germline V end is reduced by 3 bases and the J end by 2 bases; junction bases left unmatched: 4. In regard to this clone: Its specific antigen is unknown. No base-level quality is on record; no much larger clone is a single base apart.

TCRbeta CDR3 regions were amplified from genomic DNA by means of the immunoSEQ Assay, a bias-controlled multiplex PCR. In the authors' own workflow: The number of nucleated cells in each sample was estimated from the amplification of reference gene primers within the assay. To quantify the absolute abundance of each unique TCRbeta CDR3 rearrangement, sequence reads were collapsed and filtered. For each sample, productive Simpson clonality was calculated as the square root of Simpson's diversity index over productive rearrangements. The clones in this table, taken by TCRdb from immuneACCESS, are in-frame only. Not every clone is retained; where verified, under half of the shortfall comes from an unresolved V gene, and the cause of the rest is unknown. The V and J calls and the clone size are those of that table, but D and trimming were determined from the DNA. This sample gives about 320,000 clones in total; about 89% of them show up just once. Roughly 5.3% of the sample is taken by the ten largest.

Participants in the prospective study were aged about 18 to 95 years, lived in about two dozen United States geographic areas, and enrolled through a virtual design. In the prospective study, participants were assigned to cohorts based on the clinical history participants reported in a screening survey and a study questionnaire. Recovered participants in ImmuneRACE Cohort 3 were defined as having two consecutive negative NP/OP PCR tests, clearance from a healthcare professional, or resolution of symptoms. In the prospective study, whole blood, serum and a nasopharyngeal or oropharyngeal swab were collected from each participant by mobile phlebotomists. Participants in the prospective study had the option to provide additional blood draws and questionnaires over a roughly 2-month period. Prospective study blood samples were shipped either frozen or at room temperature before DNA extraction.

This TCR came from a man between 60 and 75 years old who had recovered from COVID-19. The sample was PBMCs or T cells enriched from blood (not recorded which). The sequence is built from TRBV9 and TRBJ2-7, and 8 bases in between align with TRBD1. The CDR3 protein: CASSADRGAYEQYF. The nucleotide sequence reads TGTGCCAGCAGCGCAGACAGGGGTGCCTACGAGCAGTACTTC.